This T cell receptor (beta chain) came from a study of shared clonotypes between healthy human individuals. Study-level results: The study's rarefaction showed incomplete sorted-subset sequencing despite large depth.

This clone was detected only once. Its antigen is not identified. Some clones are missing from TCRdb's copy, which holds only in-frame ones; the method was immunoSEQ multiplex PCR. The repertoire holds under 1,100,000 clones, with about 74% as singletons. The CDR3 has 16 residues. J lost 2 bases, V lost 4 bases, and 5 bases had no gene match. Per germline, CDR1 SGDLS and CDR2 YYNGEE. Sequenced material: memory CD4+ T cells sorted from blood. As for subset: CD45RA-negative fraction. This clonotype was sampled from a man in his late teens or twenties in good health. The chain employs TRBV9 and TRBJ2-3; 12 bases fit TRBD2. The CDR3 nucleotides are TGTGCCAGCAGCTTCCGGACTAGCGGGAACACAGATACGCAGTATTTT. Translated, it gives CASSFRTSGNTDTQYF.